This TCR beta chain was found in a study of blood T cell repertoires in COVID-19. Study-level background: Material from acute and convalescent COVID-19 was sourced from the United States, Italy and Spain. In each case, the material was cDNA or gDNA derived from T cells, B-cell-depleted T cells, or PBMCs.

As processed by the authors: Amplification from reference gene primers served as the basis for estimated nucleated cell counts. Libraries were prepared by immunoSEQ multiplex PCR; TCRdb keeps only in-frame clonotypes and omits some of them. That table gives V, J and clone size, and the DNA gave D and trimming. The repertoire consists of tens of thousands of clones, with approximately 92% occurring once and the leading ten covering around 8.3%. This clone was observed once. Losses at the gene ends were 3 bases for V and 5 bases for J; bases not matched to a gene: 9. Germline CDR1 and CDR2: SGHDT and YYEEEE. The CDR3 loop spans 16 amino acids.

V is TRBV5-6 and J is TRBJ1-1, with 11 bases matching TRBD1. The clonotype originates from a human donor in a cohort sampled during active COVID-19. The sample comprised peripheral blood. CDR3 sequence: CASSSRDRGKGTEAFF. Written as DNA, the CDR3 is TGTGCCAGCAGCTCCCGGGACAGGGGGAAGGGGACTGAAGCTTTCTTT.